This T cell receptor (beta chain) is drawn from a study of early stage breast cancer tumors. Study-level points and caveats: Most shared enriched TCRB sequences were commonly generated ones. Blood repertoires resembled normal breast more than tumor.

As to this clone: What it binds is not known.

Assay used: immunoSEQ multiplex PCR; TCRdb lists only in-frame clones, some missing. This table holds tens of thousands of clones, roughly 80% found once. The source of this sequence is a person aged 30 to 39 with breast cancer. The sample consisted of breast tumor tissue.

In DNA, the CDR3 is TGTGCCAGCTCACCACCTAAGGGACAGGGCGTTGCAACTAATGAAAAACTGTTTTTT. Its translation is CASSPPKGQGVATNEKLFF. The gene calls are TRBV18 and TRBJ1-4; TRBD1 matches 9 bases. The CDR3 spans 19 residues. J gave up 0 bases and V 0 bases, and 8 bases lay outside the gene matches. Per germline, CDR1 KGHSH and CDR2 LQKENI.